This section outlines one T cell receptor beta chain sequence together with its context. Antigen specificity is unknown. The entry originates in a study of cytomegalovirus exposure and HLA in healthy donors. Looking at the study overall: Genetic ancestry analysis placed over 75% of the 410 or so donors that were genotyped in the Caucasian-associated cluster. Findings and caveats of the study: Later genetic work tied a missense DCLRE1C variant to beta-chain V and J trimming. In vitro checks showed that a few CMV-associated chains really do target CMV antigens. Prior analysis indicated that the majority of TCR beta V segments exhibited productivity approximately 87% or approximately 30% of the time.

V lost 8 bases to trimming and J lost 3 bases, with 10 bases between them. This CDR3 region has 12 residues. In germline, CDR1 is MDHEN, CDR2 SYDVKM. 60 Vbeta and 13 Jbeta primers were used in PCR. Measured with immunoSEQ multiplex PCR; TCRdb has only the in-frame clones, and not every one. The sample lists about 190,000 clones; around 87% were seen once. V gene TRBV28 combines with J gene TRBJ1-2, with a possible D match to TRBD1 (6 bases). The sample comprised PBMCs. This sequence originates from a man aged 30 to 45 in good health and CMV-seronegative. The CDR3 loop is CASEGVDYGYTF. The CDR3 DNA reads as TGTGCCAGCGAGGGGGTTGACTATGGCTACACCTTC.